This TCR beta chain was recorded in a study of blood T cell repertoires in COVID-19 (dated by TCRdb to the early 2020s). Background on the whole study: Samples from collaborators originated in the United States, Italy and Spain and spanned both the acute and convalescent phases of COVID-19. The prospective study material was composed of cDNA or gDNA derived from T cells, B-cell-depleted T cells, or PBMCs. The dataset comprised deeply sampled blood TCRbeta repertoires from subjects exposed to, actively infected with, or recovered from COVID-19. A de-identified subject ID, COVID-19 status, age in years and sex were almost always included in the sample metadata. A freely available public database, intended as a resource for researchers studying the immune response to SARS-CoV-2, is where the repertoires were released. HLA class I and class II types, where available, came from metadata supplied by the sample provider rather than from assay-based typing. The samples were drawn from the first 160 participants of the ongoing ImmuneRACE study and from 1,254 subjects provided by 6 global collaborators. Paper-wide results and their limitations: The quantity of clinical and demographic metadata differed by source and by participant and was supplied without curation.

The immunoSEQ Assay, a bias-controlled multiplex PCR, was used to amplify TCRbeta CDR3 regions from genomic DNA. The authors' pipeline ran thus. Within the assay, amplification of reference gene primers was used to estimate how many nucleated cells each sample contained. Sequence reads were collapsed and filtered to measure the absolute abundance of every unique TCRbeta CDR3 rearrangement. Productive Simpson clonality was computed per sample as the square root of Simpson's diversity index over productive rearrangements. What TCRdb holds here is the immuneACCESS table cut down to in-frame rearrangements. Part of the clones is not present; checked against another copy, under half of the missing clones reflect an unresolved V gene, and the others are unexplained. V, J and clone size derive from that table, while D and trimming were established from the DNA sequence. In this sample the table shows roughly 300,000 clones, 70% to 85% of which occur a single time. The ten largest clones add up to almost 1.5% of the sample.

One collaborating source in Seattle enrolled patients during active infection and followed them longitudinally through the course of disease. Collaborating institutions collected whole blood in K2EDTA tubes following their own protocols. For TCRbeta analysis, collaborator samples were shipped as frozen whole blood, as isolated PBMCs, or as DNA extracted from either sample type. Comments on this clone: It has no known antigen specificity. Base qualities are not provided; no much larger clone lies one nucleotide away.

V lost 3 bases and J lost 7 bases; the stretch between them is 16 bases long. The CDR3 measures 15 amino acids from cysteine to phenylalanine. This entry keeps only the CDR3 DNA: 45 bases, framed from base 1. From a lookup of the germline V gene (reference sequence), CDR1 and CDR2 are LNHDA and SQIVND. Source material: peripheral blood. The TCR originated in a human donor with COVID-19, enrolled during active disease. The donor label of this sample is uncertain. The V gene is TRBV19 and the J gene is TRBJ1-5; no D gene can be assigned with confidence. CDR3 sequence: CASSIVGTSGQPQHF. The nucleotides read TGTGCCAGTAGTATCGTCGGCACATCGGGGCAGCCCCAGCATTTT.